This T cell receptor beta chain was retrieved from a study of T cells in Graves' hyperthyroidism and ophthalmopathy. Disease duration was under 3 months in the ophthalmopathy patients, who also had a Clinical Activity Score of at least 3 and a NOSPECS grade of at least 4. Uncontrolled infection, other autoimmune disease, pregnancy or lactation excluded patients. This clonotype appeared many times. The investigators amplified TCR beta CDR3 regions from RNA transcripts. Carried out on the TCR CDR3, a first-round RT-PCR used the HTBI primer set. MiXCR, applied by TCRdb to the multiplex PCR reads, yields one record per CDR3 protein. The data hold about 600,000 distinct CDR3 sequences, with 14% observed a single time. Deletions cut 3 bases from V and 0 bases from J, with 13 bases between. This CDR3 comprises 16 residues. Germline V CDR1 and CDR2: KGHSH, LQKENI.

Source material: blood. The chain recombines TRBV18 with TRBJ2-3; D might be TRBD2 (6 bases). This receptor was obtained from a woman aged 50 to 60 with Graves' ophthalmopathy. The CDR3 DNA follows: TGTGCCAGCTCACCCGTCGGGGGATCTAGCACAGATACGCAGTATTTT. This translates into CASSPVGGSSTDTQYF.